One sample yielded the 21 T cell receptor beta chains listed below, sequenced in a study of blood T cell repertoires in COVID-19. Assay used: immunoSEQ multiplex PCR; TCRdb lists only in-frame clones, some missing. The sample has about 96,000 clones, around 81% seen once. Input material: peripheral blood. The origin of the receptors is a man aged 50 to 60 who had recovered from COVID-19.

This clone appeared once. V is TRBV21-1 and J is TRBJ2-5; the tabulated D call, TRBD1, remains unverified against the DNA. TRBV21-1 is a pseudogene locus. The CDR3 contains 17 residues. The CDR3 sequence is CASSKALGGEPPETQYF. The CDR3, as DNA: TGTGCCAGCAGCAAAGCGCTAGGGGGAGAGCCACCGGAGACCCAGTACTTC.

The CDR3 coding sequence is TGCGCCAGCAGTGAGACAGGGAATGGCTACACCTTC. As protein: CASSETGNGYTF. The chain has TRBV10-2 and TRBJ1-2; D perhaps matches TRBD1 (6 bases). The CDR3 sequence is 12 residues long. V was trimmed by 2 bases and J by 6 bases, leaving 7 bases between them. Looked up from germline, CDR1 is WSHSY and CDR2 is SAAADI.

The chain employs TRBV5-1 and TRBJ2-7; D not resolved. This CDR3 is built from 13 residues. Germline CDR1 and CDR2: SGHRS and YFSETQ. V lost 2 bases and J lost 3, with 9 bases in between. CDR3 coding DNA: TGCGCCAGCAGCTTTGGGCAGATCTACGAGCAGTACTTC. Its protein product is CASSFGQIYEQYF.

The genes are TRBV6-5 and TRBJ2-7; maybe TRBD1 (6 bases). Germline CDR1 reads MNHEY; CDR2 reads SVGAGI. The CDR3 extends over 14 amino acids. The V end was cut by 6 bases, the J end by 2 bases, with 14 bases between. CDR3 loop: CASRSTGATYEQYF. As DNA, the CDR3 is TGTGCCAGCAGGTCGACAGGCGCAACCTACGAGCAGTACTTC.

In this sample, this clone turned up a few times. The genes are TRBV4-1 and TRBJ1-3; D is unclear. V was clipped by 0 bases and J by 0 bases, with 6 bases between them. The CDR3 spans 15 residues. Germline lookup yields CDR1 MGHRA and CDR2 YSYEKL. CDR3 in amino acids: CASSQDSGSGNTIYF. DNA for the CDR3: TGCGCCAGCAGCCAAGATTCCGGCTCTGGAAACACCATATATTTT.

DNA of the CDR3: TGTGCCAGCAGTTCCGAGCAGGGGGTCGGAATGACTGAAGCTTTCTTT. Translated: CASSSEQGVGMTEAFF. V usage is TRBV6-6 and J usage is TRBJ1-1; 7 nucleotides match TRBD1. Germline V lookup: CDR1 MNHNY, CDR2 SVGAGI (reference sequence). This CDR3 spans 16 amino acids. Germline trimming cut 4 bases from V and 5 bases from J; bases unmatched to any gene: 13.

This clone turned up a few times. The V and J genes are TRBV4-1 and TRBJ2-7; TRBD1 matches at 9 bases. The germline CDR1 and CDR2 sequences are MGHRA and YSYEKL. The ends lost 0 bases at V and 5 bases at J; junction bases unmatched: 5. The CDR3 is made up of 15 amino acids. The CDR3 region is CASSQDRDRVDEQYF. Here the CDR3 DNA reads TGCGCCAGCAGCCAAGACCGGGACAGGGTCGACGAGCAGTACTTC.

The chain uses TRBV4-3 and TRBJ2-7, with TRBD1 matching over 8 bases. The germline CDR1 and CDR2 sequences are LGHNA and YSLEER. This CDR3 has 14 amino acids. Trimming took 3 bases from V and 5 from J; bases not matched to a gene: 6. The DNA for the CDR3 is TGCGCCAGCAGCCACTCCGGACAGGGTAACGAGCAGTACTTC. Residues: CASSHSGQGNEQYF.

This clone was counted a few times. The chain couples TRBV19 to TRBJ2-3, with D possibly matching TRBD2 (6 bases). Germline-derived CDR1 and CDR2 are LNHDA and SQIVND (reference sequence). The CDR3 runs 14 residues. V lost 6 bases and J lost 10, with 20 bases in between. CDR3 in DNA: TGTGCCAGTAGGGCGGTGAGCCTAGCGAGTGCGCAGTATTTT. Encoded protein: CASRAVSLASAQYF.

A remark on this clone: A junction boundary mismatches the germline segment, possibly from a read error. This sequence joins TRBV10-1 and TRBJ2-2; 11 bases match TRBD2. CDR3 size: 20 residues. Germline V CDR1 and CDR2: WNHNN, SYGVQD (reference sequence). This chain's CDR3 is CASSEIGRTSGPRNTGGLFF. DNA for the CDR3: TGCGCCAGCAGTGAAATAGGAAGGACTAGCGGGCCCCGTAACACCGGGGGGCTGTTTTTT.

The chain carries TRBV7-2 and TRBJ1-2, with 8 bases matching TRBD1. The CDR3 has 15 amino acids. Looked up from germline, CDR1 is SGHTA and CDR2 is FQGNSA. J gave up 4 bases and V 6 bases, and 10 bases lay outside the gene matches. The CDR3 coding sequence is TGTGCCAGCAGTCGTGGACAGGGTCGGTTCTATGGCTACACCTTC. Its protein is CASSRGQGRFYGYTF. The whole variable domain, filled in from reference TRBV7-2 and TRBJ1-2, reads GAGVSQSPSNKVTEKGKDVELRCDPISGHTALYWYRQSLGQGLEFLIYFQGNSAPDKSGLPSDRFSAERTGGSVSTLTIQRTQQEDSAVYLCASSRGQGRFYGYTFGSGTRLTVV.

The chain recombines TRBV5-4 with TRBJ2-5; D possibly corresponds to TRBD2 (6 bases). CDR1 is SGHNT and CDR2 is YYREEE in the germline V gene (reference sequence). The CDR3 spans 15 residues. V lost 0 bases to trimming and J lost 0 bases, with 9 bases between them. CDR3 in amino acids: CASSLAGLYQETQYF. The CDR3 DNA follows: TGTGCCAGCAGCTTGGCGGGACTTTACCAAGAGACCCAGTACTTC.

The chain has TRBV19 and TRBJ1-5; 9 bases match TRBD1. V lost 5 bases to trimming and J lost 0 bases; unmatched junction nucleotides: 5. Germline V gene data show CDR1 as LNHDA and CDR2 as SQIVND (reference sequence). This CDR3 comprises 16 residues. CDR3 region: CASSLRTGDSNQPQHF. CDR3 nucleotides: TGTGCCAGTAGTCTAAGGACAGGGGATAGCAATCAGCCCCAGCATTTT.

The chain is built from TRBV6-5 and TRBJ1-2, with 7 nucleotides matching TRBD1. CDR3 size: 15 residues. The V and J ends lost 4 bases and 7 bases, in that order; junction bases with no gene match: 12. CDR1 and CDR2 (germline): MNHEY, SVGAGI. The CDR3 protein is CASSSFETGTSGYTF. The CDR3 DNA sequence: TGTGCCAGCAGTTCATTCGAGACAGGGACGTCTGGCTACACCTTC.

The rearrangement links TRBV10-2 to TRBJ2-5; 11 nucleotides agree with TRBD2. CDR1 is WSHSY, CDR2 SAAADI, per germline. Unmatched junction bases numbered 9, after V lost 3 bases and J lost 9 bases. The length of the CDR3 is 15 residues. The DNA for the CDR3 is TGCGCCAGCAGTGAACTAGCGGGGGCCGGTAGGGCCCAGTACTTC. Amino acids: CASSELAGAGRAQYF.

V is TRBV29-1 and J is TRBJ1-2; 10 positions match TRBD1. Germline V gene lookup returns CDR1 SQVTM and CDR2 ANQGSEA. The trim removed 4 bases at V and 0 bases at J, leaving 5 bases unmatched. CDR3 length equals 15 residues. Here the CDR3 reads CSVGSTGGSNYGYTF. As DNA, the CDR3 is TGCAGCGTTGGATCGACAGGGGGCTCTAACTATGGCTACACCTTC.

V gene TRBV28 combines with J gene TRBJ1-2; a possible D gene is TRBD1 (6 bases). Germline CDR1 reads MDHEN; CDR2 reads SYDVKM. There are 15 residues in the CDR3. V was clipped by 6 bases and J by 2 bases, with 16 bases between them. Written as DNA, the CDR3 is TGTGCCAGCAGGGCCCAGACAGGAGTGAACTATGGCTACACCTTC. This translates into CASRAQTGVNYGYTF.

This clone has only one observation. J is TRBJ2-2 and V is TRBV6-2 or TRBV6-3; a possible D gene is TRBD2 (6 bases). The V gene lost 2 bases and the J gene lost 6 bases, with 16 bases spanning the gap. The CDR3 is 16 amino acids. CDR1 and CDR2 from the germline V gene are MNHEY and SVGEGT. Written as DNA, the CDR3 is TGTGCCAGCAGTTACATCGGACTACCCGTGCCCGGGGAGCTGTTTTTT. This encodes CASSYIGLPVPGELFF.

The V gene is TRBV23-1, the J gene TRBJ1-5; 10 bases are shared with TRBD1. TRBV23-1 is an ORF, and what it does is uncertain. The trim removed 4 bases at V and 6 bases at J, leaving 15 bases unmatched. This CDR3 contains 18 residues. CDR3 amino acids: CASSRKKGTGEICQPQHF. CDR3 nucleotide sequence: TGCGCCAGCAGTCGGAAAAAAGGGACAGGGGAAATTTGTCAGCCCCAGCATTTT.

This chain connects TRBV2 to TRBJ1-2; no clear D gene. Germline CDR1 SNHLY, CDR2 FYNNEI. This CDR3 spans 15 amino acids. V was shortened by 5 bases and J by 7 bases, with 20 bases between the two germline ends. CDR3 DNA: TGTGCCAGCAGTCTGAAACGGGAAGAAAGGAGTGGCTACACCTTC. It encodes CASSLKREERSGYTF.

This chain uses TRBV10-3 with TRBJ2-2, with 11 nucleotides matching TRBD1. The ends lost 10 bases at V and 7 bases at J; junction bases unmatched: 5. This CDR3 comprises 13 residues. Germline CDR1 is ENHRY and CDR2 is SYGVKD. CDR3 region: CATGQGAGGELFF. DNA of the CDR3: TGTGCCACCGGACAGGGGGCAGGCGGGGAGCTGTTTTTT.